This T cell receptor (beta chain) was captured by sequencing in a study of Ad26.COV2.S vaccination and SARS-CoV-2 variants. Specified treatment: 15 to 20 received Ad26.COV2.S at low or high dose, single or two shots; about 5 received placebo; per-sample allocation not given. Samples came from day 63 after the first vaccine or placebo injection. Measured with immunoSEQ multiplex PCR; TCRdb has only the in-frame clones, and not every one. Of about 350,000 clones listed, about nine tenths are singletons. Germline CDR1 is MNHEY and CDR2 is SVGAGI. V lost 2 bases, J lost 6 bases, and 14 bases lay in between. CDR3 length: 14 amino acids.

This sample comprised peripheral blood, obtained in a trial of Ad26.COV2.S vaccine versus placebo. This rearrangement joins TRBV6-5 to TRBJ2-7; D gene ambiguous. This TCR derives from a person between 18 and 65 years old who received the Ad26.COV2.S COVID-19 vaccine or a placebo. CDR3 sequence: CASSYQITRGEQYF. CDR3 DNA sequence: TGTGCCAGCAGTTACCAAATTACACGTGGCGAGCAGTACTTC.